This entry lists 25 T cell receptor beta chains sequenced from one sample in a study of OX40 agonist ivuxolimab in advanced cancers. Measured with immunoSEQ multiplex PCR; TCRdb has only the in-frame clones, and not every one. This sample has around 48,000 clones, with approximately 80% found just once. The material sequenced was CD4+ or CD8+ T cells sorted from blood, taken in a trial of the OX40 agonist ivuxolimab. These receptors all stem from an adult with an advanced solid tumor such as melanoma, head and neck, liver or kidney cancer.

In this sample, this clone turned up a few times. This chain links TRBV5-4 with TRBJ2-7; D gene unclear. CDR3 length: 14 amino acids. The germline CDR1 and CDR2 sequences are SGHNT and YYREEE (reference sequence). V lost 1 base and J 3 bases, leaving 11 bases between the germline ends. The CDR3 DNA reads as TGTGCCAGCAGCTTGAAGGGTCTAGGCTACGAGCAGTACTTC. Translation: CASSLKGLGYEQYF.

V usage is TRBV7-3 and J usage is TRBJ2-3, with no clear D. Germline CDR1 SGHTA, CDR2 FQGTGA. There are 15 residues in the CDR3. Trimming took 5 bases from V and 1 from J, leaving 13 bases between them. The CDR3 is CASSPLRHGTDTQYF. As DNA, the CDR3 is TGTGCCAGCAGCCCCCTAAGGCACGGCACAGATACGCAGTATTTT.

This sequence joins TRBV2 and TRBJ2-5; 8 bases match TRBD2. The J segment lost 1 base and the V segment lost 4 bases, leaving 5 bases of the junction unmatched. The CDR3 runs to 15 residues. Germline CDR1 and CDR2: SNHLY and FYNNEI. Here the CDR3 reads CASSARLAGQETQYF. In DNA form, the CDR3 reads TGTGCCAGCAGTGCGAGGCTAGCGGGCCAAGAGACCCAGTACTTC.

V gene TRBV6-5 combines with J gene TRBJ1-5, with D tentatively TRBD1 (5 bases). V lost 5 bases and J lost 6, with 17 bases in between. CDR1 is MNHEY, CDR2 SVGAGI, per germline. The CDR3 covers 15 residues. The CDR3 coding sequence is TGTGCCAGCAGTCGCACGGGCAGGGAGGGTCAGCCCCAGCATTTT. Amino acid sequence: CASSRTGREGQPQHF.

The chain links TRBV9 to TRBJ2-1; unclear D gene. This CDR3 has 14 residues. V was clipped by 0 bases and J by 6 bases, with 10 bases between them. Germline CDR1 reads SGDLS; CDR2 reads YYNGEE. The CDR3, as DNA: TGTGCCAGCAGCGTAGACGGCCCGCCCAATGAGCAGTTCTTC. Amino acids: CASSVDGPPNEQFF.

This clone was counted a few times. J is TRBJ1-2 and V is TRBV28; TRBD1 agrees at 7 bases. In germline, CDR1 is MDHEN, CDR2 SYDVKM. J was trimmed by 4 bases and V by 5 bases; bases with no gene match: 13. The CDR3 contains 16 residues. CDR3 sequence reads: CASSGGRGLTSYGYTF. CDR3 bases: TGTGCCAGCAGTGGAGGGAGGGGGCTCACCTCCTATGGCTACACCTTC.

The rearrangement joins TRBV5-5 to TRBJ2-1; 8 bases are a match to TRBD1. Trimming cost V 3 bases and J 7 bases; bases outside gene matches: 9. Germline V gene data show CDR1 as SGHKS and CDR2 as YYEKEE (reference sequence). There are 15 residues in the CDR3. The CDR3 bases are TGTGCCAGCAGCTCACAGGGGGGACTCCGGAATGAGCAGTTCTTC. Protein sequence: CASSSQGGLRNEQFF.

The chain has TRBV6-5 and TRBJ2-2; no firm D call. The CDR3 totals 15 residues. Trimming took off 6 bases at V and 6 bases at J, with 17 bases between the two ends. The germline V gene encodes CDR1 MNHEY and CDR2 SVGAGI. The CDR3 nucleotides read TGTGCCAGCAGGCCGACAATTTTCGGACCCGGGGAGCTGTTTTTT. Its protein is CASRPTIFGPGELFF.

The gene calls are TRBV4-2 and TRBJ2-3, with D perhaps matching TRBD1 (6 bases). Germline V gene lookup returns CDR1 LGHNA and CDR2 YNFKEQ. Deletions cut 5 bases from V and 5 bases from J, with 8 bases between. The length of the CDR3 is 12 residues. The CDR3 nucleotides are TGTGCCAGCAGCTGGACAGTAGATACGCAGTATTTT. Translation gives CASSWTVDTQYF.

The chain recombines TRBV4-2 with TRBJ2-5; tentative D call: TRBD1 (6 bases). The V end lost 3 bases, the J end lost 2 bases, and 19 bases lay between the germline ends. CDR1 and CDR2 from the germline V gene are LGHNA and YNFKEQ. The length of the CDR3 is 17 residues. CDR3 region: CASSQAVDSYGQETQYF. The CDR3 bases are TGTGCCAGCAGCCAGGCCGTGGACAGCTATGGACAAGAGACCCAGTACTTC.

V is TRBV28 and J is TRBJ2-1; 8 bases agree with TRBD1. There are 19 residues in the CDR3. Germline V lookup: CDR1 MDHEN, CDR2 SYDVKM. V trimming: 1 base; J trimming: 1 base; junction bases outside the gene matches: 12. The CDR3 DNA follows: TGTGCCAGCAGTTTATTGTCAGGGGGCGCAGGGAGATCCTACAATGAGCAGTTCTTC. Its translation is CASSLLSGGAGRSYNEQFF.

The chain has TRBV11-1 and TRBJ1-2, with 8 bases fitting TRBD1. From germline, CDR1 is SGHAT and CDR2 FQDESV (reference sequence). The CDR3 has 15 amino acids. The trim removed 5 bases at V and 3 bases at J, leaving 8 bases unmatched. CDR3 coding DNA: TGTGCCAGCAGCACAGGGGGGTTGGCGGACTATGGCTACACCTTC. Translation: CASSTGGLADYGYTF.

Comment on this clone: Other DNA sequences from this sample encode an identical CDR3 as well. V gene TRBV9 combines with J gene TRBJ2-1; D is undetermined. Germline values: CDR1 SGDLS, CDR2 YYNGEE. The CDR3 sequence is 19 residues long. V lost 4 bases and J lost 5, with 28 bases in between. The CDR3 loop reads CASSFWDRVSGGVDNEQFF. CDR3 bases: TGTGCCAGCAGCTTTTGGGATAGGGTCTCCGGTGGGGTAGACAATGAGCAGTTCTTC.

The chain's CDR3 is CAISAVGQSTDTQYF. In nucleotides, the CDR3 is TGTGCCATCAGTGCGGTGGGACAGAGCACAGATACGCAGTATTTT. This chain connects TRBV10-3 to TRBJ2-3; TRBD1 matches 7 bases. Germline CDR1 reads ENHRY; CDR2 reads SYGVKD. The CDR3 spans 15 residues. Trimming at V came to 4 bases and at J to 0 bases, leaving 4 bases not matched to a gene.

The gene calls are TRBV7-9 and TRBJ1-1; D is uncertain. V lost 7 bases and J lost 11, with 17 bases in between. Germline values: CDR1 SEHNR, CDR2 FQNEAQ (reference sequence). The CDR3 is 12 amino acids. The DNA for the CDR3 is TGTGCCAGCATCCAACGGGGAGTGGGGGCTTTCTTT. Translated: CASIQRGVGAFF.

V and J are TRBV10-3 and TRBJ1-1; TRBD1 is a possible D gene (6 bases). The CDR3 spans 13 residues. CDR1 and CDR2 from the germline V gene are ENHRY and SYGVKD. Trimming stripped 0 bases from V and 6 bases from J, with 8 bases between. CDR3 region: CAISESRTAEAFF. CDR3 nucleotide sequence: TGTGCCATCAGTGAGTCTCGGACAGCTGAAGCTTTCTTT.

The V call is TRBV9, the J call TRBJ2-3, with 13 bases lining up with TRBD2. The V segment lost 4 bases and the J segment 6 bases; nucleotides outside the gene matches: 5. This CDR3 is built from 15 residues. CDR1 is SGDLS and CDR2 is YYNGEE in the germline V gene. This CDR3 is CASSPTSGRADTQYF. In DNA form, the CDR3 reads TGTGCCAGCAGCCCAACTAGCGGGAGGGCTGATACGCAGTATTTT.

The chain links TRBV5-4 to TRBJ1-5; D unresolved. The CDR3 is made up of 13 amino acids. Germline-derived CDR1 and CDR2 are SGHNT and YYREEE (reference sequence). V was trimmed by 0 bases and J by 4 bases, leaving 5 bases between them. CDR3 protein: CASSLGRNQPQHF. DNA of the CDR3: TGTGCCAGCAGCTTGGGAAGAAATCAGCCCCAGCATTTT.

J is TRBJ1-3 and V is TRBV6-6; the D gene is possibly TRBD1 (6 bases). The CDR3 is 15 residues long. Germline CDR1 is MNHNY and CDR2 is SVGAGI (reference sequence). V was pared by 2 bases and J by 1 base, with 9 bases between. The CDR3 sequence is CASSYLTGSGNTIYF. The CDR3 DNA follows: TGTGCCAGCAGTTACCTGACAGGTTCTGGAAACACCATATATTTT.

This clone has just a few counts. The genes are TRBV7-8 and TRBJ2-7; 12 positions agree with TRBD2. The length of the CDR3 is 16 residues. The V segment lost 2 bases and the J segment 2 bases; nucleotides outside the gene matches: 4. The V gene's germline CDR1 is SGHVS and CDR2 FQNEAQ. The CDR3 sequence: CASSLNPSGRAYEQYF. The DNA of the CDR3 is TGTGCCAGCAGCTTAAATCCTAGCGGGAGGGCCTACGAGCAGTACTTC. Based on the CDR3 plus reference TRBV7-8 and TRBJ2-7, the full variable domain is GAGVSQSPRYKVAKRGQDVALRCDPISGHVSLFWYQQALGQGPEFLTYFQNEAQLDKSGLPSDRFFAERPEGSVSTLKIQRTQQEDSAVYLCASSLNPSGRAYEQYFGPGTRLTVT.

The chain is built from TRBV6-1 and TRBJ1-1, with D unresolved. CDR1 is MNHNS, CDR2 SASEGT, per germline. The CDR3 length is 12 residues. V was pared by 5 bases and J by 0 bases, with 4 bases between. CDR3: CASSFMNTEAFF. In DNA form, the CDR3 reads TGTGCCAGCAGTTTCATGAACACTGAAGCTTTCTTT.

This clone has a handful of counts. This chain joins TRBV5-1 and TRBJ1-1; D is undetermined. The CDR3 runs to 15 residues. V lost 2 bases, J lost 1 base, and 12 bases lay in between. Looked up from germline, CDR1 is SGHRS and CDR2 is YFSETQ. CDR3 nucleotide sequence: TGCGCCAGCAGCTTTAACGGGGAGGGGAACACTGAAGCTTTCTTT. The encoded protein is CASSFNGEGNTEAFF.

This chain connects TRBV30 to TRBJ2-4; no reliable D call. Trimming shortened V by 1 base and J by 2 bases, and 9 bases separated the two germline ends. Germline CDR1 is GTSNPN and CDR2 is SVGIG (reference sequence). CDR3 size: 14 residues. The CDR3 protein is CAWSDQFPKNIQYF. The CDR3 bases are TGTGCCTGGAGTGATCAATTTCCCAAAAACATTCAGTACTTC.

The chain has TRBV15 and TRBJ2-7; D is undetermined. Trimming cost V 0 bases and J 1 base, with 10 bases left between them. Germline lookup yields CDR1 LNHNV and CDR2 YYDKDF (reference sequence). The CDR3 is made up of 15 amino acids. Here the CDR3 reads CATSRDFPASYEQYF. The CDR3 nucleotides read TGTGCCACCAGCAGAGATTTTCCCGCTTCCTACGAGCAGTACTTC.

This clone was picked up a small number of times. CDR3 residues: CASSQDLRLTDTQYF. CDR3 coding DNA: TGTGCCAGCAGCCAAGATCTCCGGCTCACAGATACGCAGTATTTT. The rearrangement links TRBV4-2 to TRBJ2-3; no clear D. CDR1 and CDR2 from the germline V gene are LGHNA and YNFKEQ. CDR3 size: 15 residues. V was pared by 0 bases and J by 2 bases, with 9 bases between.